This T cell receptor beta chain stems from a study of T cells after yellow fever vaccination. General study points: Though it reached lower strength, the secondary response hit its peak faster, day 5 versus 15.

Comments on this clonotype: Its matching antigen is unknown.

TCRdb re-called the 5' RACE reads through MiXCR, storing one row per CDR3 protein. The data contain approximately 330,000 distinct CDR3 sequences, roughly 4.3% of them singletons. The sample here was PBMCs, taken 5 days after the yellow fever booster vaccination. This TCR was recovered from a man aged 18 to 29 who received the YFV17D yellow fever vaccine.

CDR3 residues: CASSQEELMNTEAFF. CDR3 coding DNA: TGTGCCAGCAGCCAAGAGGAGTTAATGAACACTGAAGCTTTCTTT. The chain employs TRBV3-1 and TRBJ1-1; D not resolved. In germline, CDR1 is LGHDT, CDR2 YNNKEL (reference sequence). This CDR3 spans 15 amino acids. V shed 0 bases and J shed 0 bases, with 8 bases lying between them.